Listed below are T cell receptor beta chains from one sample, sequenced in a study of shared clonotypes between healthy human individuals. The table came from immunoSEQ multiplex PCR; TCRdb's copy has only in-frame clones and leaves some out. The sample includes roughly 2 million clones, roughly 95% of them seen just once. The sequenced sample was naive CD8+ T cells sorted from blood. These receptors all come from a man younger than 35 in good health. Both conserved end residues are part of each CDR3. The order of the fields is V gene, D gene, CDR3 protein. A D gene is named only where the DNA matches it firmly.

TRBV27	.	CASMGSSGANVLTF
TRBV28	TRBD1	CASSLSGTALGYTF
TRBV5-1	.	CASSIGQPNTEAFF
TRBV7-6	.	CASSPDHNEQFF
TRBV6-5	.	CASSYYGRASNYEQYF
TRBV4-1	TRBD1	CASSLRQGERNEQFF
TRBV6-5	.	CASSAFSGSNTEAFF
TRBV6-6	.	CASSQRGGGTEAFF
TRBV6-5	TRBD2	CASSTGLGGGELFF
TRBV4-1	TRBD1	CASSQGWDRGLNEQFF
TRBV7-8	TRBD1	CASSLQQGAGLYEQYF
TRBV6-4	.	CASSDSLGQPQHF
TRBV6-5	TRBD1	CASSYGTESYEQYF
TRBV11-2	TRBD1	CASSLASPDRGYEQYF
TRBV10-2	TRBD2	CASSGRLAGGGNEQFF
TRBV29-1	.	CSVEDLPGGTEAFF
TRBV4-1	.	CASSIRVSETQYF
TRBV11-2	.	CASSLAAGGKETQYF
TRBV11-2	TRBD2	CASSLYGGSSYNEQFF
TRBV5-4	.	CASSLGTGYTGELFF
TRBV27	.	CASTDTDTQYF
TRBV9	.	CASSVGGTEAFF
TRBV7-8	.	CASSLGNSNYSPLHF
TRBV6-5	.	CASSWGEGLAGNTIYF
TRBV28	.	CASSPVSSEETQYF
TRBV2	.	CASAEQAAAYGYTF
TRBV5-6	.	CASSLWGGPGNTIYF
TRBV11-1	.	CASSPLVADRYQETQYF
TRBV19	.	CASSVDSEETQYF
TRBV11-2	TRBD1	CASRRTGNYGYTF
TRBV6-9	TRBD2	CASSYSSRGTSGRASYNEQFF
TRBV15	TRBD2	CATSRGWTSGSIHEQFF
TRBV19	.	CASSILPRGSYEQYF